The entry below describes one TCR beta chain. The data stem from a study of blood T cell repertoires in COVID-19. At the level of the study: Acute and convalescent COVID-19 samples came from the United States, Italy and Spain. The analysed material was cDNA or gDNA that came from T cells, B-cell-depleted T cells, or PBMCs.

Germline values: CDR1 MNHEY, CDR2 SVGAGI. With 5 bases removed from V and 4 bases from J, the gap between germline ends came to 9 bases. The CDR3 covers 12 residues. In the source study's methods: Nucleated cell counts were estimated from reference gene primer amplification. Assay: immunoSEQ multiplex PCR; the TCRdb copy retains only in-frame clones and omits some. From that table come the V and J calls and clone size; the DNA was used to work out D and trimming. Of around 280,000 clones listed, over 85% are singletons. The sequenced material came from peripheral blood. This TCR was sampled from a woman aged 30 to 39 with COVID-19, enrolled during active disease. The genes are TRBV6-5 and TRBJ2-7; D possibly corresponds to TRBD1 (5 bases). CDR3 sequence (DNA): TGTGCCAGCAGTCCCCAGGGTTACGAGCAGTACTTC. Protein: CASSPQGYEQYF.